The sequence of this TCR beta chain was determined in a study of cytomegalovirus exposure and HLA in healthy donors (dated by TCRdb to 2015 to 2018). With respect to the entire study: According to a later analysis, the approximately 120 validation repertoires were produced on the same platform as the 700 or so repertoires of the first cohort. The study was designed to test whether signatures of past pathogen exposure could be identified by cataloging public T cell receptors. Along with the roughly 700-subject first cohort, a separate validation cohort of 120 different subjects was used. High-throughput TCR immunosequencing, statistical association of individual TCRs with disease status, and machine learning were combined to predict cytomegalovirus infection status.

About this clone itself: No cognate antigen has been identified for it. The sample holds no much larger clone one base away, and base qualities are not on file.

The method behind the library was the immunoSEQ multiplex PCR assay. For the original study's pipeline: A statistical classification framework was built for diagnosing cytomegalovirus status from the catalog of TCR beta chain sequences. The immuneACCESS repertoire file appears here via TCRdb, limited to in-frame rearrangements. These files lack a portion of the clones; in checked studies, under half of the deficit traces to unresolved V genes, and the cause of the others is not known. V and J calls and clone size are those listed in that table; D and trimming were worked out from the DNA. The sample table contains tens of thousands of clones; only one count was recorded for nearly 98% of them. Around 1.6% of the sample is held by the ten biggest clonotypes. V is cut back by 2 bases and J by 7 bases, with 8 bases in the junction unmatched. CDR1 and CDR2 are drawn from the germline V gene: SGHRS, YFSETQ. The CDR3 sequence holds 16 residues, the cysteine and phenylalanine included. Just CDR3 DNA is preserved here, 48 bases in frame from base 1.

Donors formed part of the validation cohort, which comprised about 130 subjects and was distinct from the first cohort of 670 or so subjects. The research as a whole found: According to the authors, the approach could potentially be generalized to other disease states and immunological phenotypes. Subsequent analysis determined that TCRs grouped into clusters in the first cohort also showed a tendency toward co-occurrence across the 120 or so validation repertoires, and about 94% of cluster scores exceeded 0. In both the original and validation cohorts, the classifier was reported to diagnose cytomegalovirus status with high specificity and sensitivity. The study listed 164 TCR beta chains as associated with cytomegalovirus. Three of the identified cytomegalovirus-associated TCR beta chains were confirmed in vitro to be specific for cytomegalovirus antigens. The validation cohort had no HLA typing available for a later analysis, so co-occurrence within that cohort was assessed over all 110 or so repertoires. Most TCR sequences were seen in very few donors, while some public TCRs were found in many individuals.

This receptor chain uses TRBV5-1 and TRBJ2-1, with 11 middle bases fitting TRBD2. The source of this sequence is a woman aged 18-29 years in good health and CMV-seropositive. Sequenced material: PBMCs. This receptor carries the CDR3 CASSFWGTSGSNEQFF. In nucleotide form, the sequence is TGCGCCAGCAGCTTTTGGGGAACTAGCGGGAGTAATGAGCAGTTCTTC. The entire variable domain, with the stretches around the CDR3 drawn from the reference TRBV5-1 and TRBJ2-1 proteins, is KAGVTQTPRYLIKTRGQQVTLSCSPISGHRSVSWYQQTPGQGLQFLFEYFSETQRNKGNFPGRFSGRQFSNSRSEMNVSTLELGDSALYLCASSFWGTSGSNEQFFGPGTRLTVL.